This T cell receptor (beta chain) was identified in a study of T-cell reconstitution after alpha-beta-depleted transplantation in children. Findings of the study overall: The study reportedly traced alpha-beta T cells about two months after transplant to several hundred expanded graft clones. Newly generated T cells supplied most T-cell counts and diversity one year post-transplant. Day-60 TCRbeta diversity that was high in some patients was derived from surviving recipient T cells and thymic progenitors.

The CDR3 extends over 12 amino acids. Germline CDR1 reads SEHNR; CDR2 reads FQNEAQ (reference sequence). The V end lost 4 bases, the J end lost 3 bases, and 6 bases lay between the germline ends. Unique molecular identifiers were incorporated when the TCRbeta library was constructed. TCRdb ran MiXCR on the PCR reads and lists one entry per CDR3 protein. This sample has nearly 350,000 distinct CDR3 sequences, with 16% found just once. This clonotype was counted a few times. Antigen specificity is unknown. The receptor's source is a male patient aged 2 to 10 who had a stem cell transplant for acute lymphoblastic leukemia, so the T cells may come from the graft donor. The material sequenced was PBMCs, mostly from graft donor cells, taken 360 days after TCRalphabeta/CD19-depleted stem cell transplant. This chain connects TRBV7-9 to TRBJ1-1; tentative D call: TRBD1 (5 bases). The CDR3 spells CASSSGYTEAFF. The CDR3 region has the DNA TGTGCCAGCAGCTCAGGGTACACTGAAGCTTTCTTT.